This TCR beta chain was obtained from a study of cytomegalovirus exposure and HLA in healthy donors (TCRdb year 2017). About the investigation overall: According to an earlier analysis of a few hundred of the donors, roughly 180 million T cells yielded 117 million unique TCR beta sequences and about 300 Gb of sequence data. HLA typing covered class I and class II loci at four-digit resolution. In a later genetic analysis, genome-wide SNP genotypes for about 65% of the 666 donors were used, and that subset was treated as a discovery cohort. An earlier analysis of around 540 of the donors applied high-throughput TCR beta sequencing to assess whether each TCR beta V gene segment acted as functional or pseudogenic. Roughly five DR-DQ haplotypes were handled as single units for association and clustering because linkage in the cohort was strong. To predict cytomegalovirus infection status, the study combined high-throughput TCR immunosequencing, statistical association of individual TCRs with disease status, and machine learning. A separate validation cohort of more than 100 different subjects was used in addition to the roughly 670-subject first cohort. The later analysis used no new phenotypic data to find candidate immune exposures, relying instead on TCR beta sequences and their occurrence across donors. The genetic ancestry cluster associated with self-reported Caucasian donors included 81% of the roughly 400 genotyped donors. In a later analysis, previously published TCR beta repertoires from 500 to 750 donors were re-analyzed and high-resolution HLA genotyping was added so that TCR occurrence patterns could be studied. The number of typed donors differed by locus: roughly 629-640 for A, B, C, DRB1 and DQB1; 500 to 550 for DQA1; 600 to 610 for DPA1; and about 450 for DPB1. On average, roughly 200,000 unique TCR beta nucleotide sequences were sequenced per donor among some 430 genotyped donors of the cohort, with roughly 18% of those sequences being non-productive. Donor age, sex, ethnicity and CMV serostatus were collected together with the repertoire data. Using immunosequencing, the study profiled T cell repertoires from fewer than 700 subjects and related those repertoires to cytomegalovirus serostatus. The study aimed to test whether signatures of past pathogen exposure could be identified by cataloging public T cell receptors. All discovery cohort repertoires had been generated on a single sequencing platform. An early release that covered fewer than 750 HLA-typed donors contained 250 to 350 gigabases of sequencing data and tens of millions of unique TCR sequences.

Receptor amplification or capture employed the immunoSEQ multiplex PCR assay. A mixture of 60 forward primers for TCR Vbeta segments and 13 reverse primers for TCR Jbeta segments was used in the multiplex PCR. A multiplex PCR assay on genomic DNA amplified the CDR3 region of rearranged TCR beta genes. The Illumina HiSeq System was used to sequence the amplified TCR beta libraries as 87-base-pair reads. Regarding the original processing steps: A later analysis tallied roughly 80 million unique TCR beta chains across the 600 to 700 repertoires, and approximately 12 million of those chains were shared by two or more donors. Raw reads were error-corrected and collapsed into unique sequences by a nearest-neighbor algorithm in which closely related sequences were merged to remove PCR and sequencing errors. To assign V, D and J gene segments, CDR3 sequences were aligned to IMGT reference sequences. For a sequence to be retained, at least a six-nucleotide match to both a V gene segment and a J gene segment was required. A rearrangement counted as productive if the CDR3 had no stop codons and remained in frame with V and J, and every other rearrangement counted as non-productive. CDR3 was defined according to IMGT convention as the region running from the second conserved V-encoded cysteine to the conserved J-encoded phenylalanine. In an earlier analysis of roughly 610 of the donors, sequences lacking an unambiguous match to a single V gene segment were excluded. In an earlier analysis of 587 of the donors, a V segment was called functional when productive rearrangements were above 56.7%, and segregating when the standard deviation between donors exceeded 5%. A statistical classification framework was developed to diagnose cytomegalovirus status using the catalog of TCR beta chain sequences. In a later analysis, V and J genes were assigned by comparing TCR nucleotide sequences against IMGT/GENE-DB human TR gene sequences. The TCRdist pipeline was used in a later analysis to assign CDR3 sequences and most-parsimonious VDJ recombination scenarios. A later analysis defined each TCR beta chain by its CDR3 amino acid sequence plus V-gene family, and excluded reads lacking a unique V-gene family. In a later analysis, 550 to 650 highly shared, low-generation-probability nucleotide sequences were removed to address suspected cross-contamination and a sequencing artifact. For each public chain, a later analysis derived a clonal expansion index from normalized ranks of inferred template counts within each repertoire. Generation probabilities in a later analysis came from a VDJ recombination model fitted to out-of-frame rearrangements, and those results were checked against IGoR. In a later analysis, hypergeometric tests were used to score TCR-TCR, TCR-HLA and TCR-CMV co-occurrence, with a repertoire-size bias correction applied to TCR pairs. A later analysis estimated false discovery rates by permuting HLA or CMV assignments 20 times. A later analysis grouped co-occurring TCRs with DBSCAN, adding TCRdist sequence similarity when clustering within HLA-allele-positive subsets. For co-occurrence clustering, repertoires with fewer than 30,000 or more than 120,000 public chains were excluded, along with about five repertoires with anomalous nucleotide sharing. As stored in TCRdb, this immuneACCESS dataset retains in-frame rearrangements with V and J assigned. A fraction of the clones does not appear; measured against another copy, unresolved V genes explain less than half of the discrepancy, and the remainder lacks a known reason. V and J calls and clone size are copied from that table; D and trimming were computed from the DNA. The sample table holds about 160,000 clones, of which about 71% were seen once. Approximately 3% of the sample comes from the top ten.

General study outcomes and caveats: A group of highly shared sequence variants was considered likely to be a technical artifact of the sequencing pipeline. In a later analysis, several top co-occurrence clusters were reported to appear linked to parvovirus B19, influenza, CMV and Epstein-Barr virus. Because HLA typing was missing for some donors at each locus, association tests included only the typed subset. CMV serostatus was the only immune exposure information available for the cohort. In both the original and validation cohorts, the classifier was reported to diagnose cytomegalovirus status with high specificity and sensitivity. When HLA alleles, especially DR and DQ, strongly co-occurred, attributing TCR associations to individual alleles was difficult. This cohort had only TCR beta chains sequenced, and the lack of alpha or paired-chain data limited which features could be detected. An association between a missense DCLRE1C variant and V-gene and J-gene trimming of TCR beta chains was found in a later genetic analysis and replicated in an independent cohort. In an earlier analysis of roughly 560 of the donors, most TCR beta V segments were observed in productive rearrangements about 90% or about 30% of the time, broadly matching IMGT annotations. A total of 150 to 200 TCR beta chains were listed by the study as associated with cytomegalovirus. In vitro tests confirmed that a few of the cytomegalovirus-associated TCR beta chains recognize cytomegalovirus antigens. Compared with equally common non-associated chains, HLA-associated TCR beta chains in a later analysis were more clonally expanded and had lower generation probabilities. In a later analysis, TCR association rates were found to vary across HLA loci, with the most associated TCRs seen for DRB1 alleles and the fewest for HLA-C alleles. A later analysis found that most CMV-associated TCR beta chains appeared HLA-restricted, with HLA associations seemingly driven largely by CMV exposure. A further reported finding was that TCR beta sequences accurately predicted the HLA-A and HLA-B alleles for most subjects in the first cohort. Most TCR sequences were seen in very few donors, while some public TCRs were found in many individuals. Because the 87-base-pair reads could not distinguish some IMGT-functional V segments, including TRBV6-2 and TRBV6-3, those segments were excluded. The authors suggested that the approach could potentially be generalized to other disease states and immunological phenotypes. At a false discovery rate of 0.05, a later analysis linked 15,000 to 20,000 TCR beta sequences to specific HLA alleles. According to a later genetic analysis, donors in an Asian-associated ancestry cluster had fewer N-insertions in productive TCRs than the roughly 700-donor mean. Roughly uniform sequencing depth across donors was assumed in presence/absence analyses, although this assumption may not hold. Correlated functional status among segregating V segments might reflect linkage disequilibrium, but an unknown experimental factor could not be ruled out. The earlier analysis of 587 of the donors excluded fewer than 20 rarely observed V segments, including chromosome 9 orphons, because counts were too low.

In total, over 600 healthy bone marrow donors made up the cohort. All cohort members were sampled while nominally healthy, although unrecorded immune exposures were likely present. The donor tested CMV seronegative and was one of the 352 seronegative cohort members. A peripheral blood sample was provided by each donor, and peripheral blood mononuclear cells were used for TCR beta sequencing. Genomic DNA was extracted from the blood cell samples with the Qiagen DNeasy Blood Extraction Kit. Of note for this clone: Its binding antigen is unknown. Base qualities are missing; no much larger clone stands one base away.

The CDR3 has 15 amino acids, counting the end cysteine and phenylalanine. Just the 45-base CDR3 DNA is kept, in frame starting at base 1. V and J are trimmed by 4 bases and 7 bases, and the gene matches miss 3 bases of the junction. The germline V gene gives CDR1 as MNHNS and CDR2 as SASEGT. Sequencing was done on a sample of PBMCs. The chain is encoded by TRBV6-1 joined to TRBJ2-1, with 14 junctional bases fitting TRBD2. The receptor was derived from a woman in her thirties in good health and CMV-seronegative. For the CDR3, the sequence is CASSVRTSGGNEQFF. The nucleotide sequence reads TGTGCCAGCAGTGTAAGGACTAGCGGGGGGAATGAGCAGTTCTTC.